The 30 T cell receptor beta chains given below trace back to one sample, sequenced in a study of identical twins. MiXCR, run by TCRdb on the 5' RACE reads, gives a single entry per CDR3 protein. This table has 420,000 or so distinct CDR3 sequences, under 20% appearing once. Sequencing was performed on naive T cells sorted from blood. These receptors were collected from a man in his forties or fifties in good health.

This clonotype was found a few times. This chain links TRBV30 with TRBJ1-4; no reliable D call. The V gene's germline CDR1 is GTSNPN and CDR2 SVGIG (reference sequence). V lost 5 bases to trimming and J lost 3 bases, with 7 bases between them. The CDR3 loop spans 12 amino acids. CDR3 nucleotides: TGTGCCTGGGCTAGGTCTAATGAAAAACTGTTTTTT. This codes for CAWARSNEKLFF.

V usage is TRBV6-2 or TRBV6-3 and J usage is TRBJ2-2, with a tentative D call TRBD2 (5 bases). This CDR3 contains 15 residues. V lost 2 bases and J 4 bases, leaving 11 bases between the germline ends. Germline V gene sequence: CDR1 MNHEY, CDR2 SVGEGT. As DNA, the CDR3 is TGTGCCAGCAGTTACATTAGTGGAGGCACCGGGGAGCTGTTTTTT. Amino acid sequence: CASSYISGGTGELFF.

The chain carries TRBV19 and TRBJ1-2; D is unclear. Germline-derived CDR1 and CDR2 are LNHDA and SQIVND (reference sequence). The ends were cut back, 5 bases at V and 2 bases at J, with 12 bases in the middle. The CDR3 has 14 amino acids. CDR3 DNA sequence: TGTGCCAGTAGTCCAGGACCCCGAAACTATGGCTACACCTTC. It yields the protein CASSPGPRNYGYTF. The entire variable domain, with the rest obtained from reference TRBV19 and TRBJ1-2, is as follows: DGGITQSPKYLFRKEGQNVTLSCEQNLNHDAMYWYRQDPGQGLRLIYYSQIVNDFQKGDIAEGYSVSREKKESFPLTVTSAQKNPTAFYLCASSPGPRNYGYTFGSGTRLTVV.

This clonotype was detected many times. The chain links TRBV5-1 to TRBJ2-1; the match to TRBD2 covers 11 bases. The J segment lost 8 bases and the V segment lost 0 bases, leaving 7 bases of the junction unmatched. This CDR3 contains 16 residues. The germline gives CDR1 SGHRS, CDR2 YFSETQ. DNA of the CDR3: TGCGCCAGCAGCTTGGATTCTAGCGGGGGGTTCTATGAGCAGTTCTTC. Protein: CASSLDSSGGFYEQFF.

This clonotype has at least ten counts. This chain connects TRBV6-1 to TRBJ2-3; D not resolved. V lost 5 bases, J lost 3 bases, and 18 bases lay in between. The V gene's germline CDR1 is MNHNS and CDR2 SASEGT. CDR3 length: 16 residues. The chain's CDR3 is CASSLAFSPGTDTQYF. The CDR3 bases are TGTGCCAGCAGTTTAGCCTTCTCTCCTGGGACAGATACGCAGTATTTT.

This clonotype was recorded many times. The V and J genes are TRBV29-1 and TRBJ2-7; D possibly matches TRBD1 or TRBD2 (5 bases each). V shed 5 bases and J shed 3 bases, with 14 bases lying between them. CDR1 and CDR2 from the germline V gene are SQVTM and ANQGSEA. The CDR3 has 13 amino acids. CDR3 DNA: TGCAGCGTTCCGGGACGGAGCATCTACGAGCAGTACTTC. Encoded protein: CSVPGRSIYEQYF.

This clonotype was picked up many times. The chain uses TRBV12-3 or TRBV12-4 and TRBJ2-1; TRBD2 aligns across 8 bases. The CDR3 totals 14 residues. After removal of 2 bases from V and 3 bases from J, the junction contained 0 bases not matched to a gene. The CDR3 bases are TGTGCCAGCAGTTTAACTAGCGGCTACAATGAGCAGTTCTTC. Residues: CASSLTSGYNEQFF.

The chain combines TRBV20-1 with TRBJ2-1; D is possibly TRBD2 (9 bases). The CDR3 is 21 residues long. The germline V and J ends were trimmed by 0 bases and 3 bases, with 30 bases remaining between them. Germline values: CDR1 DFQATT, CDR2 SNEGSKA (reference sequence). CDR3 amino acids: CSARDQFSLAGQEFNYNEQFF. CDR3 coding DNA: TGCAGTGCTAGAGATCAATTTTCGCTAGCGGGACAGGAATTTAACTACAATGAGCAGTTCTTC.

J is TRBJ1-1 and V is TRBV28, with D tentatively TRBD1 (6 bases). Deletions cut 6 bases from V and 0 bases from J, with 17 bases between. The CDR3 sequence is 16 residues long. Per germline, CDR1 MDHEN and CDR2 SYDVKM. The CDR3 is CASRLDGTRMNTEAFF. In DNA form, the CDR3 reads TGTGCCAGCAGATTGGACGGGACACGCATGAACACTGAAGCTTTCTTT. Filled out from reference TRBV28 and TRBJ1-1, the complete variable domain reads DVKVTQSSRYLVKRTGEKVFLECVQDMDHENMFWYRQDPGLGLRLIYFSYDVKMKEKGDIPEGYSVSREKKERFSLILESASTNQTSMYLCASRLDGTRMNTEAFFGQGTRLTVV.

This clonotype was detected ten times or more. The J gene is TRBJ2-3, the V gene TRBV10-3; D is perhaps TRBD1 (5 bases). The CDR3 is 16 residues long. CDR1 is ENHRY and CDR2 is SYGVKD in the germline V gene. Deletions cut 8 bases from V and 4 bases from J, with 22 bases between. CDR3 nucleotide sequence: TGTGCCATCGGACCCCGCCAGGGATTGTCCCCAGATACGCAGTATTTT. It yields the protein CAIGPRQGLSPDTQYF.

This clonotype has at least ten counts. This chain joins TRBV5-1 and TRBJ2-3, with a weak D call TRBD1 (5 bases). The V end lost 0 bases, the J end lost 2 bases, and 10 bases lay between the germline ends. The CDR3 has 15 amino acids. Germline lookup yields CDR1 SGHRS and CDR2 YFSETQ. CDR3 DNA: TGCGCCAGCAGCTTGGTGGTGGGGCCCACAGATACGCAGTATTTT. Encoded protein: CASSLVVGPTDTQYF.

This clonotype was seen only a few times. V gene TRBV5-5 combines with J gene TRBJ2-2; 10 nucleotides align to TRBD1. CDR1 is SGHKS and CDR2 is YYEKEE in the germline V gene (reference sequence). This CDR3 comprises 15 residues. J lost 9 bases, V lost 4 bases, and 9 bases had no gene match. CDR3: CASSTRPGQGWELFF. CDR3 bases: TGTGCCAGCAGCACCAGACCGGGACAGGGGTGGGAGCTGTTTTTT.

The chain carries TRBV6-1 and TRBJ2-5; D is possibly TRBD2 (6 bases). CDR3 length equals 16 residues. The V and J ends lost 5 bases and 0 bases respectively, with 16 bases between them. Germline assignment: CDR1 MNHNS and CDR2 SASEGT. The chain's CDR3 is CASSRLEGGYQETQYF. CDR3 sequence (DNA): TGTGCCAGCAGTCGCTTGGAGGGAGGCTACCAAGAGACCCAGTACTTC.

This clonotype has a handful of counts. J is TRBJ2-1 and V is TRBV5-1; D could derive from TRBD1 or TRBD2 (6 bases each). Germline values: CDR1 SGHRS, CDR2 YFSETQ. Trimming removed 1 base from V and 5 bases from J, with 25 bases in between. The CDR3 covers 19 residues. The CDR3 loop is CASSLFPGGAGFSHNEQFF. The DNA of the CDR3 is TGCGCCAGCAGCTTGTTCCCCGGGGGCGCAGGGTTTTCCCACAATGAGCAGTTCTTC.

This clonotype appeared a few times. The CDR3, as DNA: TGTGCCAGCAGCTTAAGTAATGCGGTTGCCTCGGAAGGCTACACCTTC. Translating gives CASSLSNAVASEGYTF. This sequence joins TRBV7-9 and TRBJ1-2; D gene unclear. V shed 2 bases and J shed 8 bases, with 21 bases lying between them. The CDR3 spans 16 residues. Germline V gene data show CDR1 as SEHNR and CDR2 as FQNEAQ (reference sequence).

V gene TRBV7-2 combines with J gene TRBJ2-7, with a weak D call TRBD2 (5 bases). V lost 5 bases to trimming and J lost 3 bases, with 14 bases between them. The CDR3 extends over 14 amino acids. CDR1 SGHTA and CDR2 FQGNSA come from the germline V gene. The DNA of the CDR3 is TGTGCCAGCAGCCAAGCCCAAGGGAGCTACGAGCAGTACTTC. Encoded protein: CASSQAQGSYEQYF.

The chain links TRBV20-1 to TRBJ1-3; D is unresolved. V lost 0 bases to trimming and J lost 0 bases, with 12 bases between them. Germline-derived CDR1 and CDR2 are DFQATT and SNEGSKA (reference sequence). CDR3 size: 16 residues. CDR3 in DNA: TGCAGTGCTAGAGATCGGGCTAGGGCCTCTGGAAACACCATATATTTT. Translating gives CSARDRARASGNTIYF.

This clonotype has more than one count but fewer than ten. CDR3 protein: CSVTGTGVYGYTF. CDR3 nucleotides: TGCAGCGTAACCGGGACAGGGGTCTATGGCTACACCTTC. V is TRBV29-1 and J is TRBJ1-2; 10 nucleotides line up with TRBD1. V gave up 6 bases and J gave up 4 bases; unmatched junction bases: 5. Germline assignment: CDR1 SQVTM and CDR2 ANQGSEA. The CDR3 spans 13 residues.

This clonotype was counted between two and nine times. The J gene is TRBJ2-1, the V gene TRBV6-1; TRBD2 aligns across 10 bases. CDR3 length: 14 amino acids. Germline assignment: CDR1 MNHNS and CDR2 SASEGT. Trimming cost V 5 bases and J 8 bases; bases outside gene matches: 6. The DNA of the CDR3 is TGTGCCAGCAGTCTAGCGGGGGCCCTAGATGAGCAGTTCTTC. This codes for CASSLAGALDEQFF.

The gene calls are TRBV18 and TRBJ1-1; D gene ambiguous. The CDR3 contains 13 residues. V lost 3 bases and J 3 bases, leaving 8 bases between the germline ends. CDR1 is KGHSH, CDR2 LQKENI, per germline. CDR3 sequence (DNA): TGTGCCAGCTCACCCGGTCTCGACACTGAAGCTTTCTTT. Its protein product is CASSPGLDTEAFF.

The J gene is TRBJ2-7, the V gene TRBV18; 8 nucleotides align to TRBD1. Unmatched junction bases numbered 14, after V lost 5 bases and J lost 2 bases. From germline, CDR1 is KGHSH and CDR2 LQKENI. The CDR3 consists of 17 residues. The CDR3 DNA sequence: TGTGCCAGCTCAACCGCCTTACAGGGGGTTAGAACCTACGAGCAGTACTTC. Translation gives CASSTALQGVRTYEQYF.

The gene calls are TRBV6-5 and TRBJ2-5; 9 bases fit TRBD1. CDR1 and CDR2 (germline): MNHEY, SVGAGI. Losses at the gene ends were 5 bases for V and 3 bases for J; bases not matched to a gene: 4. The CDR3 contains 14 residues. The CDR3 region has the DNA TGTGCCAGCAGTCACCGGGACAGGGAAGAGACCCAGTACTTC. Translation gives CASSHRDREETQYF.

The table lists this clonotype with many counts. The chain recombines TRBV5-1 with TRBJ2-7, with a weak D call TRBD2 (6 bases). This CDR3 is built from 15 residues. The V gene's germline CDR1 is SGHRS and CDR2 YFSETQ. Deletions cut 0 bases from V and 1 base from J, with 11 bases between. The CDR3 DNA reads as TGCGCCAGCAGCTTGGGTCGGGAGTGGTCCTACGAGCAGTACTTC. Its translation: CASSLGREWSYEQYF. Full variable domain (rest looked up from reference TRBV5-1 and TRBJ2-7): KAGVTQTPRYLIKTRGQQVTLSCSPISGHRSVSWYQQTPGQGLQFLFEYFSETQRNKGNFPGRFSGRQFSNSRSEMNVSTLELGDSALYLCASSLGREWSYEQYFGPGTRLTVT.

This clonotype came up a few times. V and J are TRBV6-1 and TRBJ1-3; no reliable D call. The CDR3 consists of 17 residues. The ends were cut back, 1 base at V and 0 bases at J, with 13 bases in the middle. CDR1 is MNHNS, CDR2 SASEGT, per germline. CDR3 DNA: TGTGCCAGCAGTGAAGTCGGAGGAAAGAGCTCTGGAAACACCATATATTTT. This codes for CASSEVGGKSSGNTIYF.

This clonotype was picked up many times. The CDR3 DNA is TGTGCCAGCAGTTACTCGACTAGCGGGAGGCCAAGCTCCTACGAGCAGTACTTC. It yields the protein CASSYSTSGRPSSYEQYF. The genes are TRBV6-5 and TRBJ2-7; the match to TRBD2 covers 13 bases. Germline loops: CDR1 MNHEY, CDR2 SVGAGI. J lost 0 bases, V lost 0 bases, and 5 bases had no gene match. This CDR3 has 18 amino acids.

This clonotype was detected a few times. The J gene is TRBJ2-1, the V gene TRBV6-2 or TRBV6-3, with 10 bases that match TRBD2. The CDR3 runs 16 residues. Germline assignment: CDR1 MNHEY and CDR2 SVGEGT. Unmatched junction bases numbered 9, after V lost 3 bases and J lost 7 bases. The CDR3 bases are TGTGCCAGCAGTTATTCAGCGGGGGGGATAAGGAATGAGCAGTTCTTC. Translation gives CASSYSAGGIRNEQFF.

This clonotype was seen ten or more times. The gene calls are TRBV29-1 and TRBJ1-2; no firm D call. CDR1 and CDR2 (germline): SQVTM, ANQGSEA. Deletions cut 6 bases from V and 6 bases from J, with 14 bases between. The CDR3 runs 12 residues. The CDR3 loop reads CSVPYGPHGYTF. CDR3 sequence (DNA): TGCAGCGTGCCCTATGGGCCCCATGGCTACACCTTC.

This clonotype was counted only a few times. The CDR3 here is CASSPLHSSETQYF. CDR3 coding DNA: TGTGCCAGCAGTCCCCTACACTCTTCGGAGACCCAGTACTTC. The chain joins TRBV6-2 or TRBV6-3 to TRBJ2-5; D remains ambiguous. The CDR3 totals 14 residues. Trimming cost V 5 bases and J 5 bases, with 15 bases left between them. Germline CDR1 reads MNHEY; CDR2 reads SVGEGT.

This clonotype occurred many times. This sequence joins TRBV29-1 and TRBJ2-5; TRBD1 matches at 8 bases. This CDR3 is built from 17 residues. Trimming took 7 bases from V and 2 from J; bases not matched to a gene: 18. From germline, CDR1 is SQVTM and CDR2 ANQGSEA. The CDR3 DNA follows: TGCAGCGCCTTATACGAGACAGGGGCGCACCTTCAAGAGACCCAGTACTTC. Translating it yields CSALYETGAHLQETQYF. Full variable domain (outside the CDR3, taken from reference TRBV29-1 and TRBJ2-5): SAVISQKPSRDICQRGTSLTIQCQVDSQVTMMFWYRQQPGQSLTLIATANQGSEATYESGFVIDKFPISRPNLTFSTLTVSNMSPEDSSIYLCSALYETGAHLQETQYFGPGTRLLVL.

V gene TRBV10-3 combines with J gene TRBJ2-6; D is undetermined. Deletions cut 7 bases from V and 0 bases from J, with 7 bases between. Germline CDR1 ENHRY, CDR2 SYGVKD. The CDR3 has 14 residues. The CDR3 here is CAIKANSGANVLTF. In DNA form, the CDR3 reads TGTGCCATCAAAGCCAACTCTGGGGCCAACGTCCTGACTTTC.